In this sample, the clone carrying this TCR beta chain turned up a few times. As yet, its antigen is unknown. Clones were sequenced by immunoSEQ multiplex PCR, and TCRdb holds only the in-frame ones, with some missing. The sample lists more than 9,000 clones, approximately 78% occurring once. V dropped 7 bases and J dropped 3 bases, with 12 bases sitting between them. The CDR3 covers 13 residues. CDR1 is SNHLY, CDR2 FYNNEI, per germline. Indicated time point: 2015-2016 season, 7 days after influenza vaccination. The source of the sample is a study of follicular helper T cells after annual influenza vaccination. Study results and limitations: Day 7 ICOS+CD38+ clones were most often found later in ICOS-CD38- cTfh cells. Only roughly 9.5-23% of analyzed cells yielded productive TCRB sequences.

The chain carries TRBV2 and TRBJ1-1; D is unclear. Material: CXCR5+ CD38- circulating T follicular helper cells from blood, obtained 7 days after influenza vaccination. Subset here: circulating Tfh, non-naive CD4+CXCR5+PD-1+ (ICOS+CD38+ or ICOS-CD38-). The sequence derives from an adult who received the influenza vaccine. This CDR3 is CASTQGKDTEAFF. The DNA for the CDR3 is TGTGCCAGCACCCAAGGGAAGGACACTGAAGCTTTCTTT.